The 28 T cell receptor beta chains below come from one sample, sequenced in a study of blood T cell repertoires in COVID-19. TCRdb's copy holds only in-frame clones and misses some; the assay was immunoSEQ multiplex PCR. The data contain fewer than 700,000 clones, about 89% of them singletons. Sequenced input: peripheral blood. The receptors derive from a woman aged 50 to 60 with COVID-19, enrolled during active disease.

The chain joins TRBV10-3 to TRBJ2-3; the D gene is possibly TRBD2 (5 bases). Germline V gene sequence: CDR1 ENHRY, CDR2 SYGVKD. Trimming took 2 bases from V and 6 from J, leaving 15 bases between them. The CDR3 totals 15 residues. The chain's CDR3 is CAISERTLSVDTQYF. In DNA, the CDR3 is TGTGCCATCAGTGAGAGGACTCTTAGCGTGGATACGCAGTATTTT.

J is TRBJ2-7 and V is TRBV29-1; TRBD1 matches at 7 bases. V shed 7 bases and J 4 bases; nucleotides not matched to a gene: 10. The CDR3 sequence is 13 residues long. Germline loops: CDR1 SQVTM, CDR2 ANQGSEA. CDR3 in amino acids: CSARPPGQYEQYF. The CDR3 DNA sequence: TGCAGCGCCCGACCCCCGGGACAGTACGAGCAGTACTTC.

The V gene is TRBV28, the J gene TRBJ1-2; 8 nucleotides agree with TRBD1. V dropped 6 bases and J dropped 2; count of bases not matched to a gene: 5. Germline CDR1 reads MDHEN; CDR2 reads SYDVKM. CDR3 length: 14 residues. CDR3 loop: CASSQGAYNYGYTF. CDR3 sequence (DNA): TGTGCCAGCAGCCAGGGGGCCTACAACTATGGCTACACCTTC.

This clone showed up just once. This chain connects TRBV24-1 to TRBJ1-2; possibly TRBD1 for D (6 bases). The CDR3 contains 14 residues. In germline, CDR1 is KGHDR, CDR2 SFDVKD. The V end lost 0 bases, the J end lost 4 bases, and 8 bases lay between the germline ends. CDR3 coding DNA: TGTGCCACCAGTGATTTGGGGGGCATCTATGGCTACACCTTC. Its translation: CATSDLGGIYGYTF.

About this clone: With a much larger clone just one base away, this may be a read error. The V and J genes are TRBV6-2 or TRBV6-3 and TRBJ1-2; 8 bases match TRBD1. There are 13 residues in the CDR3. From germline, CDR1 is MNHEY and CDR2 SVGEGT. J was trimmed by 5 bases and V by 4 bases; bases with no gene match: 3. The CDR3 DNA sequence: TGTGCCAGCAGTTTCGACAGGGGATATGGCTACACCTTC. Protein sequence: CASSFDRGYGYTF.

CDR3 DNA: TGTGCCAGCAGCACCATTGGGGGCCGTATTAATGAGCAGTTCTTC. It encodes CASSTIGGRINEQFF. This chain connects TRBV7-9 to TRBJ2-1; possibly TRBD1 for D (6 bases). The CDR3 runs to 15 residues. The germline V gene encodes CDR1 SEHNR and CDR2 FQNEAQ (reference sequence). The V gene lost 5 bases and the J gene lost 7 bases, with 18 bases spanning the gap.

The genes are TRBV10-3 and TRBJ2-1; 8 bases fit TRBD2. The CDR3 spans 17 residues. V shed 7 bases, J shed 5 bases, and the junction held 16 bases outside the gene matches. The germline gives CDR1 ENHRY, CDR2 SYGVKD. The CDR3 bases are TGTGCCATCAAGCAGGGTCGGGGGGGAGTATCGGACAATGAGCAGTTCTTC. The encoded protein is CAIKQGRGGVSDNEQFF.

This chain connects TRBV27 to TRBJ1-5; D is possibly TRBD1 (5 bases). Trimming took 3 bases from V and 6 from J, leaving 12 bases between them. Germline values: CDR1 MNHEY, CDR2 SMNVEV (reference sequence). This CDR3 has 14 residues. DNA of the CDR3: TGTGCCAGCAGTTTCAGCGGGGGGACTCAGCCCCAGCATTTT. Protein product: CASSFSGGTQPQHF.

This chain joins TRBV7-3 and TRBJ1-2, with 9 nucleotides matching TRBD1. J lost 5 bases, V lost 0 bases, and 4 bases had no gene match. The CDR3 extends over 15 amino acids. The germline gives CDR1 SGHTA, CDR2 FQGTGA. CDR3 coding DNA: TGTGCCAGCAGCTTAACGCCGGGACAGGGTTATGGCTACACCTTC. It is translated as CASSLTPGQGYGYTF.

The chain carries TRBV5-4 and TRBJ2-1, with 9 bases that match TRBD1. CDR3 length: 15 residues. V shed 1 base, J shed 6 bases, and the junction held 5 bases outside the gene matches. The V gene's germline CDR1 is SGHNT and CDR2 YYREEE (reference sequence). The CDR3 here is CASSLRGQGLNEQFF. In nucleotides, the CDR3 is TGTGCCAGCAGCTTGAGGGGACAGGGCCTCAATGAGCAGTTCTTC.

The chain couples TRBV5-4 to TRBJ1-4; TRBD1 matches at 11 bases. The ends lost 1 base at V and 8 bases at J; junction bases unmatched: 4. The CDR3 length is 15 residues. Germline loops: CDR1 SGHNT, CDR2 YYREEE (reference sequence). The CDR3 DNA is TGTGCCAGCAGCTTGCGGACAGGGGGCTTAGAAAAACTGTTTTTT. Translated, it gives CASSLRTGGLEKLFF.

V and J are TRBV5-4 and TRBJ2-3, with D possibly being TRBD2 (6 bases). V lost 0 bases, J lost 5 bases, and 10 bases lay in between. Per germline, CDR1 SGHNT and CDR2 YYREEE (reference sequence). This CDR3 spans 14 amino acids. The CDR3 nucleotides are TGTGCCAGCAGCTTGGACATGGGGGGAGATACGCAGTATTTT. Protein: CASSLDMGGDTQYF. Together with reference TRBV5-4 and TRBJ2-3, the CDR3 gives the full variable domain: ETGVTQSPTHLIKTRGQQVTLRCSSQSGHNTVSWYQQALGQGPQFIFQYYREEENGRGNFPPRFSGLQFPNYSSELNVNALELDDSALYLCASSLDMGGDTQYFGPGTRLTVL.

The chain uses TRBV5-5 and TRBJ1-5; unclear D gene. Germline V gene sequence: CDR1 SGHKS, CDR2 YYEKEE (reference sequence). The CDR3 consists of 13 residues. V lost 0 bases and J 6 bases, leaving 7 bases between the germline ends. In nucleotides, the CDR3 is TGTGCCAGCAGCTTGGCCTCGGGTCAGCCCCAGCATTTT. Residues: CASSLASGQPQHF.

The chain is built from TRBV19 and TRBJ1-4; a possible D gene is TRBD1 (6 bases). CDR1 and CDR2 (germline): LNHDA, SQIVND (reference sequence). Trimming took off 6 bases at V and 4 bases at J, with 12 bases between the two ends. There are 14 residues in the CDR3. The CDR3 loop is CASSPGHNNEKLFF. Written as DNA, the CDR3 is TGTGCCAGTAGCCCGGGACATAATAATGAAAAACTGTTTTTT.

The genes are TRBV30 and TRBJ1-3; tentatively, D is TRBD1 (5 bases). Deletions cut 0 bases from V and 4 bases from J, with 16 bases between. The CDR3 consists of 16 residues. From germline, CDR1 is GTSNPN and CDR2 SVGIG (reference sequence). This CDR3 is CAWSVSYAGQGNTIYF. The DNA of the CDR3 is TGTGCCTGGAGTGTATCGTATGCAGGGCAAGGAAACACCATATATTTT.

The rearrangement joins TRBV25-1 to TRBJ1-4, with 8 nucleotides matching TRBD1. The germline CDR1 and CDR2 sequences are MGHDK and SYGVNS. The CDR3 has 15 amino acids. Unmatched junction bases numbered 6, after V lost 1 base and J lost 8 bases. CDR3: CASSEFQGAREKLFF. CDR3 DNA: TGTGCCAGCAGTGAATTCCAGGGGGCGAGGGAAAAACTGTTTTTT.

The gene calls are TRBV5-5 and TRBJ1-4, with D maybe TRBD1 (5 bases). In germline, CDR1 is SGHKS, CDR2 YYEKEE (reference sequence). CDR3 size: 15 residues. With 2 bases removed from V and 6 bases from J, the gap between germline ends came to 14 bases. The CDR3 DNA is TGTGCCAGCAGCTTCGGTGGGCAGGGTTATGAAAAACTGTTTTTT. Translated, it gives CASSFGGQGYEKLFF.

The chain is built from TRBV28 and TRBJ2-1; TRBD2 matches at 7 bases. Germline CDR1 and CDR2: MDHEN and SYDVKM. V lost 2 bases, J lost 7 bases, and 8 bases stayed unmatched. The CDR3 loop spans 15 amino acids. Written as DNA, the CDR3 is TGTGCCAGCAGTTTAGAGCGGGGTTGGCGAAATGAGCAGTTCTTC. Residues: CASSLERGWRNEQFF. Full variable domain (remainder filled in from reference TRBV28 and TRBJ2-1): DVKVTQSSRYLVKRTGEKVFLECVQDMDHENMFWYRQDPGLGLRLIYFSYDVKMKEKGDIPEGYSVSREKKERFSLILESASTNQTSMYLCASSLERGWRNEQFFGPGTRLTVL.

The genes are TRBV5-6 and TRBJ2-3; a possible D gene is TRBD1 (6 bases). CDR1 SGHDT and CDR2 YYEEEE come from the germline V gene. The CDR3 runs to 16 residues. Trimming took 3 bases from V and 0 from J, leaving 14 bases between them. The CDR3 reads CASSSRQDLSTDTQYF. The CDR3 DNA sequence: TGTGCCAGCAGCTCGCGACAGGATCTTAGCACAGATACGCAGTATTTT.

The chain recombines TRBV27 with TRBJ1-1; D possibly corresponds to TRBD1 (6 bases). CDR1 is MNHEY and CDR2 is SMNVEV in the germline V gene (reference sequence). CDR3 size: 13 residues. V was cut by 3 bases and J by 3 bases, with 8 bases left in between. In DNA, the CDR3 is TGTGCCAGCAGTTTCGGGGGGCACACTGAAGCTTTCTTT. Encoded protein: CASSFGGHTEAFF.

The chain has TRBV5-4 and TRBJ2-2; 7 bases agree with TRBD2. Trimming cost V 0 bases and J 7 bases; bases outside gene matches: 6. Germline V gene data show CDR1 as SGHNT and CDR2 as YYREEE (reference sequence). The length of the CDR3 is 15 residues. The CDR3 bases are TGTGCCAGCAGCTTGGACCTATCGGGGGGCGGGGAGCTGTTTTTT. Its protein is CASSLDLSGGGELFF.

This chain links TRBV19 with TRBJ1-5; TRBD1 matches 7 bases. This CDR3 is built from 13 residues. With V trimmed by 6 bases and J by 3 bases, 2 bases remained unmatched. Germline CDR1 and CDR2: LNHDA and SQIVND (reference sequence). CDR3 residues: CASRGQYNQPQHF. The CDR3, as DNA: TGTGCCAGTAGGGGACAGTACAATCAGCCCCAGCATTTT. Full variable domain (outside the CDR3, taken from reference TRBV19 and TRBJ1-5): DGGITQSPKYLFRKEGQNVTLSCEQNLNHDAMYWYRQDPGQGLRLIYYSQIVNDFQKGDIAEGYSVSREKKESFPLTVTSAQKNPTAFYLCASRGQYNQPQHFGDGTRLSIL.

The rearrangement uses TRBV14 and TRBJ1-1; TRBD1 matches 8 bases. Germline CDR1 is SGHDN and CDR2 is FVKESK. The CDR3 spans 18 residues. V trimming: 4 bases; J trimming: 0 bases; junction bases outside the gene matches: 13. The chain's CDR3 is CASSRLARQGSMNTEAFF. In DNA form, the CDR3 reads TGTGCCAGCAGCCGCCTTGCACGACAGGGGAGTATGAACACTGAAGCTTTCTTT.

J is TRBJ1-5 and V is TRBV10-2, with 7 bases that match TRBD1. After removal of 3 bases from V and 0 bases from J, the junction contained 8 bases not matched to a gene. The CDR3 covers 17 residues. CDR1 is WSHSY, CDR2 SAAADI, per germline. CDR3 in amino acids: CASSESGGGPSNQPQHF. DNA for the CDR3: TGCGCCAGCAGTGAATCGGGAGGGGGCCCTAGCAATCAGCCCCAGCATTTT.

CDR3 amino acids: CASSLRSGTEAFF. CDR3 nucleotides: TGTGCCAGCAGCTTAAGGTCGGGGACTGAAGCTTTCTTT. The rearrangement joins TRBV11-3 to TRBJ1-1; D uncertain. The V gene lost 2 bases and the J gene lost 5 bases, with 9 bases spanning the gap. Germline V gene data show CDR1 as SGHNT and CDR2 as YENEEA. This CDR3 is 13 amino acids long.

This clone was seen more than once but under ten times. The chain links TRBV5-1 to TRBJ1-6; 9 positions match TRBD1. With 4 bases clipped from V and 7 bases from J, the junction kept 12 bases outside the gene matches. The length of the CDR3 is 17 residues. Germline V lookup: CDR1 SGHRS, CDR2 YFSETQ. CDR3 protein: CASSLVSGTGRNSPLHF. In nucleotides, the CDR3 is TGCGCCAGCAGCCTAGTGTCCGGGACAGGGAGGAATTCACCCCTCCACTTT.

This chain joins TRBV7-2 and TRBJ2-7, with TRBD2 identical over 7 bases. Germline CDR1 SGHTA, CDR2 FQGNSA. This CDR3 region has 14 residues. Trimming took 4 bases from V and 4 from J; bases not matched to a gene: 7. The CDR3 region has the DNA TGTGCCAGCAGCTGGGCTAGCGGACCTTACGAGCAGTACTTC. This encodes CASSWASGPYEQYF.

The V gene is TRBV9, the J gene TRBJ2-7; the D gene is possibly TRBD1 (5 bases). This CDR3 contains 13 residues. Looked up from germline, CDR1 is SGDLS and CDR2 is YYNGEE. V was pared by 1 base and J by 12 bases, with 17 bases between. This CDR3 reads CASSVSGNPPWYF. CDR3 nucleotides: TGTGCCAGCAGCGTATCAGGGAATCCCCCTTGGTACTTC.